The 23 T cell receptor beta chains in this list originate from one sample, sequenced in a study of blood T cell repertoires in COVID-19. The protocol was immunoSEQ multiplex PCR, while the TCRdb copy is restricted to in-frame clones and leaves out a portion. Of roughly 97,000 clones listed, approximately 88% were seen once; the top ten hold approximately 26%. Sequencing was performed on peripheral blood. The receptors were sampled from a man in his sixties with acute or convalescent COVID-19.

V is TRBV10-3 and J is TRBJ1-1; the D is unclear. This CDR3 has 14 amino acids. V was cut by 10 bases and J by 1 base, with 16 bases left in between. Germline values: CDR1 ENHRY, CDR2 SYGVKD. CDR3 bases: TGTGCCACCATTAGCGGGGAATGGAACACTGAAGCTTTCTTT. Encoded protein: CATISGEWNTEAFF.

For the CDR3, the DNA is TGTGCCACCAGTGATCCGGGGACAGGGAACTATGGCTACACCTTC. Translated, it gives CATSDPGTGNYGYTF. The V call is TRBV24-1, the J call TRBJ1-2; TRBD1 agrees at 9 bases. The CDR3 spans 15 residues. Germline CDR1 and CDR2: KGHDR and SFDVKD. V lost 3 bases and J lost 2; bases outside the gene matches: 3.

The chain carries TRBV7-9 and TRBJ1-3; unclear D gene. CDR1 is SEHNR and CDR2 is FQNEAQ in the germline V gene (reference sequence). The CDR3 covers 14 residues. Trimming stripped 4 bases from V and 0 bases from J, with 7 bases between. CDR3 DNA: TGTGCCAGCAGCTCAACGGTCTCTGGAAACACCATATATTTT. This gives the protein CASSSTVSGNTIYF.

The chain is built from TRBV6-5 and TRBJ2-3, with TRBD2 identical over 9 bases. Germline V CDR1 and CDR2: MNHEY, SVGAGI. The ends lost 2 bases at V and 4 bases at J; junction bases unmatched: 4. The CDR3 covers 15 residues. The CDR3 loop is CASSYKGTSPDTQYF. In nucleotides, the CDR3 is TGTGCCAGCAGTTACAAAGGGACTAGCCCAGATACGCAGTATTTT.

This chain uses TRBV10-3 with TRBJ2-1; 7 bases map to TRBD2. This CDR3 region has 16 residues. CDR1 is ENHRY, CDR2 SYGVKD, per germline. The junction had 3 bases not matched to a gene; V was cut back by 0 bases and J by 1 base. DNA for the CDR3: TGTGCCATCAGTGAGTCGACCGGGGGGTCCTACAATGAGCAGTTCTTC. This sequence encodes CAISESTGGSYNEQFF.

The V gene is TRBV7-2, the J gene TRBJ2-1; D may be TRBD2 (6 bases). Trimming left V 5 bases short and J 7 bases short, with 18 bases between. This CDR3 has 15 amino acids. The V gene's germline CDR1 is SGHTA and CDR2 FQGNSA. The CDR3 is CASSQTSLGNNEQFF. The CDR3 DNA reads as TGTGCCAGCAGCCAAACTAGCCTAGGGAATAATGAGCAGTTCTTC.

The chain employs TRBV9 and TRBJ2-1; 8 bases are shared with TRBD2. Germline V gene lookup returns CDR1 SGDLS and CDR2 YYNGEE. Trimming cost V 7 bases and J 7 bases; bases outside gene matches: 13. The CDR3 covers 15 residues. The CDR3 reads CASGRGAGVGNEQFF. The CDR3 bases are TGTGCCAGCGGAAGGGGAGCGGGAGTGGGGAATGAGCAGTTCTTC. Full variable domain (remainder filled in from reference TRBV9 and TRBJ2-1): DSGVTQTPKHLITATGQRVTLRCSPRSGDLSVYWYQQSLDQGLQFLIQYYNGEERAKGNILERFSAQQFPDLHSELNLSSLELGDSALYFCASGRGAGVGNEQFFGPGTRLTVL.

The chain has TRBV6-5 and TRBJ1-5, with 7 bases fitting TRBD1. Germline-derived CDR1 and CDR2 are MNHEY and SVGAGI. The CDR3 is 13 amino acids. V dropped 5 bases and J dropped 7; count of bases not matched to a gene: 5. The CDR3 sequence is CASSRQGKQPQHF. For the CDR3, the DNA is TGTGCCAGCAGTCGACAGGGAAAACAGCCCCAGCATTTT.

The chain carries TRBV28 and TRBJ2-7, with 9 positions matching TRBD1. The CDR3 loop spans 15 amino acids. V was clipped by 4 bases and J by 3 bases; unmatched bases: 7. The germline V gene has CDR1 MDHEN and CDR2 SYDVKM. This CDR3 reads CASSSVGQGDYEQYF. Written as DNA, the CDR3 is TGTGCCAGCAGTTCAGTGGGACAGGGAGACTACGAGCAGTACTTC.

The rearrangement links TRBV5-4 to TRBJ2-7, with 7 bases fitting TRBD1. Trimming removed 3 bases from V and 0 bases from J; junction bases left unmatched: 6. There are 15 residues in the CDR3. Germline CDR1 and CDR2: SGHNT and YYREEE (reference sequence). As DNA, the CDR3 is TGTGCCAGCAGCTCCTACAGGGGTAGCTCCTACGAGCAGTACTTC. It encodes CASSSYRGSSYEQYF.

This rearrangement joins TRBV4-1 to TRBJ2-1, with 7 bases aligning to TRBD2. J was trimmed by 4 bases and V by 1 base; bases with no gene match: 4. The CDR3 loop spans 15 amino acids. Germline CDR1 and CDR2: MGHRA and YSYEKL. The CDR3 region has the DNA TGCGCCAGCAGCCAAGTGGGGGGGACGTACAATGAGCAGTTCTTC. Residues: CASSQVGGTYNEQFF.

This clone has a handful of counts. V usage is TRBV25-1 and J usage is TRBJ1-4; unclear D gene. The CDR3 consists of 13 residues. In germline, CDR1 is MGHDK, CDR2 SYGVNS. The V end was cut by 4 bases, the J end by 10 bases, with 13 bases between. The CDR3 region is CASSVTASGKLFF. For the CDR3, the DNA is TGTGCCAGCAGTGTTACCGCTTCGGGAAAACTGTTTTTT.

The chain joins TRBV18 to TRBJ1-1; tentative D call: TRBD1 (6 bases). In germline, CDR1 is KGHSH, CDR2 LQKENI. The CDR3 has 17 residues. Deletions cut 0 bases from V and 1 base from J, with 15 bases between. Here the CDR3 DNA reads TGTGCCAGCTCACCACCGATCCGGAACAGGGAGAACACTGAAGCTTTCTTT. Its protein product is CASSPPIRNRENTEAFF. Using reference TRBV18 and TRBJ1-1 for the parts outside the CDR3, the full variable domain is NAGVMQNPRHLVRRRGQEARLRCSPMKGHSHVYWYRQLPEEGLKFMVYLQKENIIDESGMPKERFSAEFPKEGPSILRIQQVVRGDSAAYFCASSPPIRNRENTEAFFGQGTRLTVV.

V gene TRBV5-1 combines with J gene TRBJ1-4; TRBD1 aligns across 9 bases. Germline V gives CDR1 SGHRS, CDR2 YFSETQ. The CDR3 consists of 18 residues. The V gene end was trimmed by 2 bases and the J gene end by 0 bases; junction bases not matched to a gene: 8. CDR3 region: CASSLRQGGIATNEKLFF. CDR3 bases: TGCGCCAGCAGCTTAAGACAGGGGGGAATCGCAACTAATGAAAAACTGTTTTTT.

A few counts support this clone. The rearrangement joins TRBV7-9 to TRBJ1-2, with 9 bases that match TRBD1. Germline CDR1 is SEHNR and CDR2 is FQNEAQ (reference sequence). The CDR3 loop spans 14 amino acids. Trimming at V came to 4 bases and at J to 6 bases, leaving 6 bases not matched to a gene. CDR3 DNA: TGTGCCAGCAGCTCGTGGACAGGGGATCATGGCTACACCTTC. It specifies CASSSWTGDHGYTF.

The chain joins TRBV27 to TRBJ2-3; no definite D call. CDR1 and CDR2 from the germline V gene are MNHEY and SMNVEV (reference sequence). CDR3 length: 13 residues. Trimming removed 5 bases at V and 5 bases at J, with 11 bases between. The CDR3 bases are TGTGCCAGCAGTCGTCCCGGCGGAGATACGCAGTATTTT. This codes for CASSRPGGDTQYF.

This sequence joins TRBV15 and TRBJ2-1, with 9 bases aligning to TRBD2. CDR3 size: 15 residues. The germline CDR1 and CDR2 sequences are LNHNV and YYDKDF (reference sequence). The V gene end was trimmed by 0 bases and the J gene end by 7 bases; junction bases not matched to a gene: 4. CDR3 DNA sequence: TGTGCCACCAGCAGAGATCTAGCGGGAACGAATGAGCAGTTCTTC. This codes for CATSRDLAGTNEQFF.

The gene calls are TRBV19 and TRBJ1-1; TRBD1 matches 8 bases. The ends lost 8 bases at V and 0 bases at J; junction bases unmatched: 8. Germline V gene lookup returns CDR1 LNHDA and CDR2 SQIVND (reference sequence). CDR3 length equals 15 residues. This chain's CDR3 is CASQRQGTMNTEAFF. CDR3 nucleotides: TGTGCCAGTCAAAGACAGGGGACTATGAACACTGAAGCTTTCTTT.

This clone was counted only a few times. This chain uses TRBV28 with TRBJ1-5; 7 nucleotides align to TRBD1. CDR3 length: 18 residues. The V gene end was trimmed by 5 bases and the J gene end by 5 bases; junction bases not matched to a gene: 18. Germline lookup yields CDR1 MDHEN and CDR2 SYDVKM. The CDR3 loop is CASSHELLQGKRDQPQHF. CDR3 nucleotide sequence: TGTGCCAGCAGTCATGAACTCTTACAGGGGAAGAGGGATCAGCCCCAGCATTTT.

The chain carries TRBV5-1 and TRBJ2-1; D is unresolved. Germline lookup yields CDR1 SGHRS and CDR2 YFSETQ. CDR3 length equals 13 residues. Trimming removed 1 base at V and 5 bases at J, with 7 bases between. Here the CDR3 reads CASSLTQDNEQFF. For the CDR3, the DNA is TGCGCCAGCAGCTTGACCCAGGACAATGAGCAGTTCTTC.

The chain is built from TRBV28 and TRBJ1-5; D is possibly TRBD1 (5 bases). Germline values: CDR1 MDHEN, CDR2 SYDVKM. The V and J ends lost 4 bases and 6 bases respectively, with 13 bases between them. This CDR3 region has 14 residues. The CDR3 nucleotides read TGTGCCAGCAGTTCCGGGGGAGGGCGTCAGCCCCAGCATTTT. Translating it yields CASSSGGGRQPQHF.

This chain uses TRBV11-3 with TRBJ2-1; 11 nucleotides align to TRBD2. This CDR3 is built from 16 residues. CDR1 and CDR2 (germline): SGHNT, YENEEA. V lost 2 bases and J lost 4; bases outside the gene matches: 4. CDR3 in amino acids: CASSLLSGRGYNEQFF. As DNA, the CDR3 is TGTGCCAGCAGCTTACTTAGCGGGAGGGGTTACAATGAGCAGTTCTTC. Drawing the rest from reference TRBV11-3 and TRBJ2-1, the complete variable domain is EAGVVQSPRYKIIEKKQPVAFWCNPISGHNTLYWYLQNLGQGPELLIRYENEEAVDDSQLPKDRFSAERLKGVDSTLKIQPAELGDSAVYLCASSLLSGRGYNEQFFGPGTRLTVL.

The CDR3 coding sequence is TGTGCCTCAGAGATCACAGGGTCTCCGAACACCGGGGAGCTGTTTTTT. It is translated as CASEITGSPNTGELFF. V usage is TRBV19 and J usage is TRBJ2-2, with TRBD1 as a possible D gene (6 bases). This CDR3 has 16 residues. Germline CDR1 is LNHDA and CDR2 is SQIVND (reference sequence). Trimming removed 11 bases from V and 0 bases from J, with 19 bases in between.